Below are 17 T cell receptor beta chains sequenced from a single sample in a study of cytomegalovirus exposure and HLA in healthy donors. Primers for the PCR totalled 60 Vbeta and 13 Jbeta. Produced via immunoSEQ multiplex PCR; TCRdb's table is partial and in-frame only. Here the sample spans approximately 130,000 clones, under 85% being singletons. Source material: PBMCs. All receptors come from a young man in good health and CMV-seropositive.

The V call is TRBV9, the J call TRBJ1-4; no definite D call. The V gene's germline CDR1 is SGDLS and CDR2 YYNGEE. Between the trimmed V and J ends, which lost 0 bases and 6 bases, there was a span of 15 bases. This CDR3 region has 16 residues. CDR3 sequence (DNA): TGTGCCAGCAGCGTAGCCCCGGGTCCGTGGGATGAAAAACTGTTTTTT. This sequence encodes CASSVAPGPWDEKLFF.

The chain recombines TRBV20-1 with TRBJ2-1; no reliable D call. Germline values: CDR1 DFQATT, CDR2 SNEGSKA (reference sequence). This CDR3 region has 11 residues. Trimming removed 5 bases at V and 9 bases at J, with 11 bases between. The CDR3 sequence is CSAAVAREQFF. DNA for the CDR3: TGCAGTGCTGCCGTAGCACGTGAGCAGTTCTTC.

The rearrangement uses TRBV5-1 and TRBJ1-6; 9 bases are a match to TRBD1. The CDR3 loop spans 15 amino acids. V dropped 6 bases and J dropped 4; count of bases not matched to a gene: 5. Germline V gene sequence: CDR1 SGHRS, CDR2 YFSETQ. Here the CDR3 reads CASTDDRGYNSPLHF. CDR3 nucleotide sequence: TGCGCCAGCACCGACGACAGGGGGTATAATTCACCCCTCCACTTT. Variable domain in full (rest from reference TRBV5-1 and TRBJ1-6): KAGVTQTPRYLIKTRGQQVTLSCSPISGHRSVSWYQQTPGQGLQFLFEYFSETQRNKGNFPGRFSGRQFSNSRSEMNVSTLELGDSALYLCASTDDRGYNSPLHFGNGTRLTVT.

The chain employs TRBV15 and TRBJ1-2, with a tentative D call TRBD1 (5 bases). CDR3 length: 14 amino acids. Trimming pared 1 base from V and 7 bases from J, leaving 13 bases between. CDR1 is LNHNV and CDR2 is YYDKDF in the germline V gene (reference sequence). The DNA of the CDR3 is TGTGCCACCAGCAGAGGGGGAGGGACGGTTGGCTACACCTTC. Translating gives CATSRGGGTVGYTF.

The chain uses TRBV11-2 and TRBJ1-4; D may be TRBD1 (5 bases). Per germline, CDR1 SGHAT and CDR2 FQNNGV. The V gene lost 3 bases and the J gene lost 5 bases, with 7 bases spanning the gap. This CDR3 comprises 13 residues. The CDR3 sequence is CASSFPGNEKLFF. CDR3 sequence (DNA): TGTGCCAGCAGCTTCCCAGGGAATGAAAAACTGTTTTTT.

This clone has just a few counts. The chain couples TRBV5-6 to TRBJ2-7; TRBD2 might be the D (6 bases). The germline gives CDR1 SGHDT, CDR2 YYEEEE. V dropped 0 bases and J dropped 7 bases, with 14 bases sitting between them. This CDR3 has 14 residues. The CDR3 region has the DNA TGTGCCAGCAGCTTGGATAGGGGACTTAGAGAGCAGTACTTC. It translates to CASSLDRGLREQYF.

The chain uses TRBV6-6 and TRBJ1-1; the D gene is possibly TRBD1 (5 bases). The CDR3 totals 15 residues. Germline V gene lookup returns CDR1 MNHNY and CDR2 SVGAGI (reference sequence). V lost 6 bases, J lost 1 base, and 15 bases lay in between. This chain's CDR3 is CASSPLGGWNTEAFF. The CDR3, as DNA: TGTGCCAGCAGCCCTTTGGGGGGGTGGAACACTGAAGCTTTCTTT.

CDR3 loop: CASSSSRTGASGYTF. The CDR3 DNA reads TGTGCCAGCAGCTCTAGCCGGACAGGGGCTAGTGGCTACACCTTC. The J gene is TRBJ1-2, the V gene TRBV7-8, with TRBD1 identical over 9 bases. This CDR3 spans 15 amino acids. Germline values: CDR1 SGHVS, CDR2 FQNEAQ. V was clipped by 4 bases and J by 7 bases; unmatched bases: 10.

This clone was seen a few times. The chain employs TRBV29-1 and TRBJ1-1; D call uncertain. Trimming removed 7 bases from V and 5 bases from J, with 20 bases in between. The germline CDR1 and CDR2 sequences are SQVTM and ANQGSEA. This CDR3 has 14 amino acids. The CDR3 DNA reads as TGCAGCGGTGAGAAGGGTCGGGGTGAAACTGAAGCTTTCTTT. Protein sequence: CSGEKGRGETEAFF.

The chain combines TRBV14 with TRBJ2-3, with 7 nucleotides matching TRBD1. The CDR3 is 15 residues long. Looked up from germline, CDR1 is SGHDN and CDR2 is FVKESK. Losses at the gene ends were 4 bases for V and 0 bases for J; bases not matched to a gene: 4. As DNA, the CDR3 is TGTGCCAGCAGCCCGGGACAGATTAGCACAGATACGCAGTATTTT. It encodes CASSPGQISTDTQYF.

V is TRBV2 and J is TRBJ1-1; 9 bases line up with TRBD1. The CDR3 runs 15 residues. With V trimmed by 7 bases and J by 5 bases, 11 bases remained unmatched. Germline lookup yields CDR1 SNHLY and CDR2 FYNNEI. The CDR3 sequence is CASIGTGLGKTEAFF. In nucleotides, the CDR3 is TGTGCCAGCATCGGGACAGGGTTGGGGAAGACTGAAGCTTTCTTT.

The rearrangement links TRBV9 to TRBJ2-7; 8 bases match TRBD1. V gave up 0 bases and J gave up 4 bases; unmatched junction bases: 9. The germline V gene encodes CDR1 SGDLS and CDR2 YYNGEE. CDR3 size: 16 residues. CDR3 coding DNA: TGTGCCAGCAGCGTAGCCCCCGGACAGGGTATGTACGAGCAGTACTTC. Its translation is CASSVAPGQGMYEQYF.

The V and J genes are TRBV2 and TRBJ1-2, with a weak D call TRBD1 (5 bases). V was shortened by 1 base and J by 4 bases, with 13 bases between the two germline ends. Germline CDR1 is SNHLY and CDR2 is FYNNEI. This CDR3 spans 15 amino acids. CDR3 amino acids: CASSEVKGLGYGYTF. The CDR3 bases are TGTGCCAGCAGTGAAGTCAAGGGGCTAGGCTATGGCTACACCTTC. Drawing the rest from reference TRBV2 and TRBJ1-2, the complete variable domain is EPEVTQTPSHQVTQMGQEVILRCVPISNHLYFYWYRQILGQKVEFLVSFYNNEISEKSEIFDDQFSVERPDGSNFTLKIRSTKLEDSAMYFCASSEVKGLGYGYTFGSGTRLTVV.

The J gene is TRBJ1-2, the V gene TRBV25-1; 7 nucleotides line up with TRBD1. The junction had 6 bases not matched to a gene; V was cut back by 4 bases and J by 4 bases. The V gene's germline CDR1 is MGHDK and CDR2 SYGVNS. This CDR3 contains 14 residues. The CDR3 DNA is TGTGCCAGCAGTGTCCCAGGGGGAGCCTATGGCTACACCTTC. Its translation: CASSVPGGAYGYTF.

This chain links TRBV9 with TRBJ2-1; 7 bases fit TRBD2. CDR1 and CDR2 (germline): SGDLS, YYNGEE. CDR3 length: 17 residues. Trimming took 0 bases from V and 8 from J; bases not matched to a gene: 14. The CDR3 DNA follows: TGTGCCAGCAGCGTAGCTGCTAGAGCGGGACCCGGGGATGAGCAGTTCTTC. This translates into CASSVAARAGPGDEQFF. Based on the CDR3 plus reference TRBV9 and TRBJ2-1, the full variable domain is DSGVTQTPKHLITATGQRVTLRCSPRSGDLSVYWYQQSLDQGLQFLIQYYNGEERAKGNILERFSAQQFPDLHSELNLSSLELGDSALYFCASSVAARAGPGDEQFFGPGTRLTVL.

The chain recombines TRBV30 with TRBJ2-7; possibly TRBD2 for D (7 bases). The CDR3 length is 14 residues. V lost 0 bases and J lost 0, with 9 bases in between. The germline V gene encodes CDR1 GTSNPN and CDR2 SVGIG (reference sequence). CDR3 coding DNA: TGTGCCTGGAGTGTAGGGGGGGCCTCCTACGAGCAGTACTTC. This sequence encodes CAWSVGGASYEQYF.

DNA for the CDR3: TGTGCCAGCAGTCACTGGGACAGGATGGCGAACTATGGCTACACCTTC. Protein: CASSHWDRMANYGYTF. The chain links TRBV27 to TRBJ1-2, with 8 bases aligning to TRBD1. Germline assignment: CDR1 MNHEY and CDR2 SMNVEV (reference sequence). Unmatched junction bases numbered 10, after V lost 5 bases and J lost 2 bases. The CDR3 has 16 amino acids.